The clone carrying this T cell receptor beta chain has just one count. Assay used: immunoSEQ multiplex PCR; TCRdb lists only in-frame clones, some missing. The sample has some 180,000 clones, approximately 80% seen once; the top ten hold about 11%. It was during active infection that Seattle patients were enrolled and then longitudinally followed. This record comes from a study of blood T cell repertoires in COVID-19. Study-level information: Italy, Spain and the United States were the sources of the convalescent and acute COVID-19 samples. PBMCs, B-cell-depleted T cells, or T cells were the source of the cDNA or gDNA that made up the material.

This CDR3 has 17 amino acids. Trimming cost V 4 bases and J 1 base; bases outside gene matches: 11. Germline CDR1 and CDR2: SGHRS and YFSETQ. This rearrangement joins TRBV5-1 to TRBJ2-1; 7 bases are a match to TRBD2. This TCR was sampled from a woman between 35 and 50 years old with COVID-19, enrolled during active disease. The specimen was peripheral blood. This CDR3 is CASSLTRLAASYNEQFF. The CDR3 region has the DNA TGCGCCAGCAGCCTTACACGACTAGCAGCTTCCTACAATGAGCAGTTCTTC. Using reference TRBV5-1 and TRBJ2-1 for the parts outside the CDR3, the full variable domain is KAGVTQTPRYLIKTRGQQVTLSCSPISGHRSVSWYQQTPGQGLQFLFEYFSETQRNKGNFPGRFSGRQFSNSRSEMNVSTLELGDSALYLCASSLTRLAASYNEQFFGPGTRLTVL.